What follows is one T cell receptor beta chain and its context. Its antigen is currently not known. TCRdb lists the instrument as NextSeq 550. The Human TCR Profiling Kit (MiLaboratory) was used to prepare UMI-labeled 5' RACE TRB cDNA libraries. cDNA synthesis used the entire amount of extracted RNA, and PCR amplification then used the entire amount of cDNA produced. Libraries were prepared in parallel with an identical number of PCR cycles. In the original analysis: With a minimum of two reads required per UMI, MIGEC and MiXCR pulled out about 49,000 +/- 11,000 unique UMI-labeled TRB cDNA molecules from each library. Each library averaged around 40,000 +/- 10,000 functional in-frame TRB CDR3 nucleotide clonotypes without stop codons. Diversity metrics, including normalized Shannon-Wiener and Chao1, were computed in VDJtools after downsampling to 5000 UMI-labeled TRB molecules per sample. VDJtools computed clonotype-size-weighted physicochemical properties of the central five CDR3 residues: interaction energy, strength, volume and Kidera factor 4. TCRdb reprocessed the reads and assigns one entry to each CDR3 protein sequence, leaving out DNA. Clone size and V and J calls follow TCRdb, not the original study. The sample's table lists a count of around 57,000 distinct CDR3 sequences. Of the sample, 20% to 30% is held by the ten largest clones.

The CDR3 runs 12 residues from the cysteine to the phenylalanine. A DNA sequence was not provided. This entry comes from a study of CXCR3-negative and CXCR3-positive naive CD8 T cells (dated by TCRdb to between 2018 and 2021). Concerning the study at large: Some 130 million TRB reads were obtained in total, roughly 1.5 +/- 0.3 million reads per library. TRBV-TRBJ cluster analysis included naive subsets from several donors and memory cells from 3 donors. The diversity and physicochemical repertoire analyses included 11 donors pooled from two independent experiments. The investigation overall reported the following: Because surface CD5, which has been linked to self-reactivity in mice, was comparable between naive subsets, TCR interaction strength was also inferred from TRB CDR3 physicochemical properties. Both naive subsets had comparably high repertoire diversity, while memory CD8+ T cells had much lower repertoire diversity. Freshly isolated PBMCs were used for most assays because CXCR3 expression partially decreased after cryopreservation. Naive CXCR3-negative and CXCR3-positive cells from the same donor showed similar TRBV-TRBJ usage, whereas memory cells showed distinct patterns.

For each CD8+ T cell subset, flow sorting was done in triplicate, and about 300,000 cells per subset went directly into RLT lysis buffer. Peripheral blood mononuclear cells were isolated from buffy coats by standard density gradient centrifugation. Total RNA was extracted from sorted cells using an RNeasy Mini Kit. The V and J segments used are TRBV12-3 or TRBV12-4 and TRBJ2-1. What was sequenced was memory CD8+ T cells from blood. The sample's cell subset or site label, in plain terms: conventional CD8+ memory T cells (TMEM), sorted as controls. This clonotype originated in a human donor in good health. Some clones in this sample may be carry-over from other donors' samples. The CDR3 has the sequence CASSSETHEQFF.